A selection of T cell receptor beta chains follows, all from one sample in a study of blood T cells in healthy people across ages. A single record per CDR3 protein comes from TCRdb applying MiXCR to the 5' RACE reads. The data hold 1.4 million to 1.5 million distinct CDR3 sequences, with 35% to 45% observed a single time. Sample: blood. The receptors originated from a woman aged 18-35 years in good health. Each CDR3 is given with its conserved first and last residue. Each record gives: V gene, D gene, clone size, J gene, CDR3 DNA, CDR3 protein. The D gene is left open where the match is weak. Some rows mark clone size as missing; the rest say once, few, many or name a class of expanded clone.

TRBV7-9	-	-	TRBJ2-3	TGTGCCAGCAGTAGTTCCCCCACTAGCACAGATACGCAGTATTTT	CASSSSPTSTDTQYF
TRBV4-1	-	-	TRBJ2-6	TGCGCCAGCAGCCGTGGGACGGCTAGCTCTGGGGCCAACGTCCTGACTTTC	CASSRGTASSGANVLTF
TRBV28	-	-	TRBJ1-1	TGTGCCAGCAGTTTCTTCGGCAGGAACACTGAAGCTTTCTTT	CASSFFGRNTEAFF
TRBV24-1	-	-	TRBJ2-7	TGTGCCACCAGTGTAGACGGGTACAATGAGCAGTACTTC	CATSVDGYNEQYF
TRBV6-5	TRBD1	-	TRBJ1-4	TGTGCCAGCAGTTACGGGACAGGGAAATATGAAAAACTGTTTTTT	CASSYGTGKYEKLFF
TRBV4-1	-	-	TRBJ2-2	TGCGCCAGCAGCCAAGAAACGGCGGGCGAGACCGGGGAGCTGTTTTTT	CASSQETAGETGELFF
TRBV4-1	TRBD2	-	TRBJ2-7	TGCGCCAGCAGCCATGCTCACGGAAATCTAGCGGGGGACGAGCAGTACTTC	CASSHAHGNLAGDEQYF
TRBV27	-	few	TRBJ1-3	TGTGCCAGCAGTTTATCGGGCACCTCTGGAAACACCATATATTTT	CASSLSGTSGNTIYF
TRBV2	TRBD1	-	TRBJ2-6	TGTGCCAGCATCCGGACAGGGCCCTCTGGGGCCAACGTCCTGACTTTC	CASIRTGPSGANVLTF
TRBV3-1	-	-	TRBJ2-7	TGTGCCAGCGGGGGTTTCTCCTACAATGAGCAGTACTTC	CASGGFSYNEQYF
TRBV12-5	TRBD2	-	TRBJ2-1	TGTGCTAGTGGTTTGTCTAGCGGGGGCTACAATGAGCAGTTCTTC	CASGLSSGGYNEQFF
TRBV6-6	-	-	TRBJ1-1	TGTGCCAGCAGTTACGAAGGGGGGAACACTGAAGCTTTCTTT	CASSYEGGNTEAFF
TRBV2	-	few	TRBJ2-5	TGTGCCAGCAGTGAAGGAGAAGGGCCCCGACAAGAGACCCAGTACTTC	CASSEGEGPRQETQYF
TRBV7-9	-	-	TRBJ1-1	TGTGCCAGCAGCCCCCAGGAGGAGAACACTGAAGCTTTCTTT	CASSPQEENTEAFF
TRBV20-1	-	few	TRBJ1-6	TGCAGTGCTAGAGATTCCCAGGGAGGTTCACCCCTCCACTTT	CSARDSQGGSPLHF
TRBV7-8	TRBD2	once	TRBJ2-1	TGTGCCAGCAGCTCAGGAATAGCGGGGGGCCCGAGCTCCTACAATGAGCAGTTCTTC	CASSSGIAGGPSSYNEQFF
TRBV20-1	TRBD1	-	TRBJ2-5	TGCAGTGCTAGAGAGCGGACAGGGGTTAGGCAAGAGACCCAGTACTTC	CSARERTGVRQETQYF
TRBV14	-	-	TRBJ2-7	TGTGCCAGCAGCCAAATCGGGCAGGTGAGCTACGAGCAGTACTTC	CASSQIGQVSYEQYF
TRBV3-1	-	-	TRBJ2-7	TGTGCCAGCAGCCAAGCGCACAGGGAAGGCGAGCAGTACTTC	CASSQAHREGEQYF
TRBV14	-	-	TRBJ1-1	TGTGCCAGCAGCTCCCCGTTCACAGAGAACACTGAAGCTTTCTTT	CASSSPFTENTEAFF
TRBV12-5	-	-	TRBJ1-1	TGTGCTAGTGGCGCGTACACTGAAGCTTTCTTT	CASGAYTEAFF
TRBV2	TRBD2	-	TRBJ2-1	TGTGCCAGCAGTGGACTAGCGGGAACAAACAATGAGCAGTTCTTC	CASSGLAGTNNEQFF
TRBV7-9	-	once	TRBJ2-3	TGTGCCGGCGACAAGGGGGATACGCAGTATTTT	CAGDKGDTQYF
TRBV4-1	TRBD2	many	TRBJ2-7	TGCGCCAGCAGCCAGGTCACTAGCGGGGGTTCCTACGAGCAGTACTTC	CASSQVTSGGSYEQYF
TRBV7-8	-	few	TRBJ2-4	TGTGCCAGCACTTTATCTCTTCTCCTAGCCAAAAACATTCAGTACTTC	CASTLSLLLAKNIQYF
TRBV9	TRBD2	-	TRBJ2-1	TGTGCCAGCAGCGTAGCTATGGGAGGGGCGAGGGATGAGCAGTTCTTC	CASSVAMGGARDEQFF
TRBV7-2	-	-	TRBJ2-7	TGTGCCAGCAGCTTAGGCCTGGGCTCCACCTACGAGCAGTACTTC	CASSLGLGSTYEQYF
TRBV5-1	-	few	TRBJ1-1	TGCGCCAGCAGCTCCAAGGGGAACACTGAAGCTTTCTTT	CASSSKGNTEAFF
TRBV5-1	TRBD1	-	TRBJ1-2	TGCGCCAGCAGCAAAGGGACAGTGGAGGGCTACACCTTC	CASSKGTVEGYTF
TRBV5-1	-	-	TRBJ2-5	TGCGCCAGCAGCAATGGACAGACCGAGGCCCAGTACTTC	CASSNGQTEAQYF
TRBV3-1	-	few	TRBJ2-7	TGTGCCAGCAGCCAAGCCGGGACTCTCACAACCTACGAGCAGTACTTC	CASSQAGTLTTYEQYF
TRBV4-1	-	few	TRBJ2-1	TGCGCCAGCAGCCAAGAAGTGGTGTACAATGAGCAGTTCTTC	CASSQEVVYNEQFF
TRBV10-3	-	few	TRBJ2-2	TGTGCCATCAGTGAGAAGGTAGACGGCACCGGGGAGCTGTTTTTT	CAISEKVDGTGELFF
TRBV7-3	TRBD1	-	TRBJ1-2	TGTGCCAGCAGCGCCCAAGGGACAGTTTATGGCTACACCTTC	CASSAQGTVYGYTF
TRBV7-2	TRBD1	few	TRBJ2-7	TGTGCCAGCAGCTTGCCGGGACAGTACTACGAGCAGTACTTC	CASSLPGQYYEQYF
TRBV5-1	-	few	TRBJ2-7	TGCGCCAGCAGCCACCCGCTTGGGACGGTGGTCTCCTACGAGCAGTACTTC	CASSHPLGTVVSYEQYF
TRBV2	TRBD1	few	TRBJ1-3	TGTGCCAGCAAAGAGACAGGGTTTGGAAACACCATATATTTT	CASKETGFGNTIYF
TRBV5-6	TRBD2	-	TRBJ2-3	TGTGCCAGCAGCTTGGGGCTAGCGGGGGGGCTGGTAGATACGCAGTATTTT	CASSLGLAGGLVDTQYF
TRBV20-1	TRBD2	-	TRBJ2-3	TGCAGTGCTCATAGCGGGGGTCAAATCACAGATACGCAGTATTTT	CSAHSGGQITDTQYF
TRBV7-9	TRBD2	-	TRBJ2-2	TGTGCCAGCAGCTTACCTAGGACTAGCGGGACCGGGGAGCTGTTTTTT	CASSLPRTSGTGELFF
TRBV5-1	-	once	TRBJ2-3	TGCGCCAGCAGCTTGGGCGGGGTATCAGATACGCAGTATTTT	CASSLGGVSDTQYF
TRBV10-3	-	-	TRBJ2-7	TGTACCATCAGCGAGACCTGCGAGCAGTACTTC	CTISETCEQYF
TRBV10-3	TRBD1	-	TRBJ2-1	TGTGCCACCAGTGAGCCCCAAAGACCGGGACAGTCGAATGAGCAGTTCTTC	CATSEPQRPGQSNEQFF
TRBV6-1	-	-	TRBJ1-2	TGTGCCAGCACCATGAACGGAGCCTATGGCTACACCTTC	CASTMNGAYGYTF
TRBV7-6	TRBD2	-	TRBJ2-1	TGTGCCAGCAGCCCTAATCCAAGCGGGGTATCGATCAATGAGCAGTTCTTC	CASSPNPSGVSINEQFF
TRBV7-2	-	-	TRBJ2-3	TGTGCCAGCAACCAACAGCGGGCCGGCACAGATACGCAGTATTTT	CASNQQRAGTDTQYF
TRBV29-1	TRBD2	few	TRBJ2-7	TGCAGCGGGACTAGCGGGAGGCCCTGGAACGAGCAGTACTTC	CSGTSGRPWNEQYF
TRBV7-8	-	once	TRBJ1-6	TGTGCCAGCAGCTTATCTATTGGTCCGGATTCACCCCTCCACTTT	CASSLSIGPDSPLHF
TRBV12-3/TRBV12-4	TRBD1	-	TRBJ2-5	TGTGCCAGCAGTGAACAGGGGTCCCAAGGAAAGACCCAGTACTTC	CASSEQGSQGKTQYF
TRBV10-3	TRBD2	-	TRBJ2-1	TGTGCCATCGCGGGGACTAGCGGGGGAAATGAGCAGTTCTTC	CAIAGTSGGNEQFF
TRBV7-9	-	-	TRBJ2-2	TGTGCCAGTAGCTCTGACTGGTCGCGTGCCACCGGGGAGCTGTTTTTT	CASSSDWSRATGELFF